This T cell receptor beta chain is from a study of blood T cell repertoires in COVID-19. The authors' processing: Reference gene primer amplification in the assay estimated nucleated cell counts. Measured with immunoSEQ multiplex PCR; TCRdb has only the in-frame clones, and not every one. V and J calls and clone size are copied from that table; D and trimming were computed from the DNA. The sample includes about 220,000 clones, over 70% of them seen just once. The specimen sequenced was peripheral blood. This sequence was found in a woman in her 70s with acute or convalescent COVID-19.

CDR3 sequence: CASSREGQPKPQYF. CDR3 nucleotide sequence: TGTGCCAGCAGCCGAGAGGGACAGCCGAAGCCCCAGTACTTC. The chain uses TRBV7-9 and TRBJ2-5; TRBD1 matches at 7 bases. V was pared by 5 bases and J by 9 bases, with 12 bases of the junction left unmatched. CDR1 and CDR2 (germline): SEHNR, FQNEAQ (reference sequence). CDR3 length: 14 amino acids.